This note documents a single TCR beta chain sequence. Only in-frame clones appear in the TCRdb table, and some are missing; sequencing was by immunoSEQ multiplex PCR. The sample holds 660,000 or so clones; 95% to 97% are singletons and the top ten take 0.11%. Terminally differentiated effector memory CD45RA+ cells were excluded from the naive CD8 cells, which were CD45RO-negative and positively selected for CCR7. Recent vaccinations or acute infections were absent in the healthy HIV-negative adult donors. The CDR3 extends over 13 amino acids. Per the germline V gene, CDR1 is KGHSY and CDR2 is FQNENV. Trimming removed 8 bases at V and 8 bases at J, with 15 bases between. This entry belongs to a study of shared clonotypes between healthy human individuals. Study-wide background: There were three CD4 naive, three CD4 memory, two CD8 naive and one CD8 memory plates per donor.

The TCR was taken from a woman aged 30 to 39 in good health. The chain couples TRBV16 to TRBJ1-4, with D possibly TRBD1 on 5 matching bases. Sample: naive CD8+ T cells sorted from blood. CDR3 nucleotides: TGTGCCAGCCGCAGGGTGGCTGAGGAAAAACTGTTTTTT. Translating gives CASRRVAEEKLFF.